This T cell receptor (beta chain) was identified during a study of STAT3 mutations in large granular lymphocyte leukemia. On the study more broadly: Over half of T-LGLL patients had one or more immunosuppressive regimens. Overall study findings and caveats: Variable sampling intervals and differing treatment regimens complicated linking therapy response to TCR clonal burden changes. Every T-cell large granular lymphocyte leukemia patient had at least one immunodominant TCR beta clonotype.

The table came from immunoSEQ multiplex PCR; TCRdb's copy has only in-frame clones and leaves some out. The profile shows some 13,000 clones, around 90% of them singletons. The CDR3 runs to 14 residues. Germline V gene lookup returns CDR1 SGHTS and CDR2 YDEGEE. Between the trimmed V and J ends, which lost 3 bases and 5 bases, there was a span of 14 bases. This clone was seen just once. Its specificity is not known. V usage is TRBV5-8 and J usage is TRBJ1-2, with D unresolved. This clonotype originated in a human donor with T large granular lymphocyte leukemia. Some clones in this sample may be carry-over from other donors' samples. The specimen sequenced was PBMCs. CDR3 sequence (DNA): TGTGCCAGCAGCTCTCGGCGAGGCCGGTATGGCTACACCTTC. Encoded protein: CASSSRRGRYGYTF.